The T cell receptor (beta chain) under discussion was sequenced for a study of blood T cell repertoires in COVID-19. The wider study: PBMCs, B-cell-depleted T cells, or T cells provided the cDNA or gDNA that made up the material.

This CDR3 is 16 amino acids long. Germline CDR1 is LNHDA and CDR2 is SQIVND (reference sequence). V shed 3 bases, J shed 0 bases, and the junction held 5 bases outside the gene matches. Under the authors' procedure: Nucleated cell counts were estimated from reference gene primer amplification. Clones were read by immunoSEQ multiplex PCR, and TCRdb kept only the in-frame ones, dropping some. That table is the source of V, J and clone size, and D and trimming were worked out from the DNA. The sample has 150,000 to 200,000 clones; around 80% are singletons. The receptor's source is a woman aged 80 or over with acute or convalescent COVID-19. The chain has TRBV19 and TRBJ1-5; 7 bases align to TRBD1. The sequencing input was peripheral blood. CDR3 coding DNA: TGTGCCAGTAGTATTTGGGACAGCAATAGCAATCAGCCCCAGCATTTT. Protein sequence: CASSIWDSNSNQPQHF.